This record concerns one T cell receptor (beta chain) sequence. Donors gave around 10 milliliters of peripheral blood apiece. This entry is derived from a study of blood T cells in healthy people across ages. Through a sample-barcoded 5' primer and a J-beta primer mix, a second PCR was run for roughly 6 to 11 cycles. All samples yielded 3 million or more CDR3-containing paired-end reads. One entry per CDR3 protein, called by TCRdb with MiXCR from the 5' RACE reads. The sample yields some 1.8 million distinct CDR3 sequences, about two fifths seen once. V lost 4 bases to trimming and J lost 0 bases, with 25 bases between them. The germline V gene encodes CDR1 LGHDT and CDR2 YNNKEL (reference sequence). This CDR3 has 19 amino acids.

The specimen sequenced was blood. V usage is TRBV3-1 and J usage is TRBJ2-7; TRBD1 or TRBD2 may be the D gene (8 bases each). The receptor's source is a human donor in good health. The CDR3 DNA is TGTGCCAGCAGCCCCCGACAGGGGATGGGAGCGGGGGTCTCCTACGAGCAGTACTTC. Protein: CASSPRQGMGAGVSYEQYF.